One and the same sample provided the 11 T cell receptor beta chains below, sequenced in a study of identical twins. TCRdb fed the 5' RACE reads into MiXCR, producing one record per CDR3 protein. The sample holds a few hundred thousand distinct CDR3 sequences, roughly 8% seen once. The sample was also reused in another study, on yellow fever vaccine responses in identical twins.

Sample: CD8+ T cells sorted from blood. These receptors were taken from a woman under 30 in good health.

J is TRBJ2-5 and V is TRBV28, with 8 bases identical to TRBD2. The germline CDR1 and CDR2 sequences are MDHEN and SYDVKM. The V gene end was trimmed by 3 bases and the J gene end by 1 base; junction bases not matched to a gene: 7. The CDR3 has 16 amino acids. Here the CDR3 reads CASSFLREGPQETQYF. The CDR3 DNA is TGTGCCAGCAGTTTCCTACGGGAGGGACCCCAAGAGACCCAGTACTTC.

The V and J genes are TRBV28 and TRBJ1-1; 7 bases are a match to TRBD1. The junction had 0 bases not matched to a gene; V was cut back by 8 bases and J by 6 bases. Germline CDR1 and CDR2: MDHEN and SYDVKM. The CDR3 has 10 residues. The CDR3 protein is CASGTAEAFF. Written as DNA, the CDR3 is TGTGCCAGCGGGACAGCTGAAGCTTTCTTT.

This clonotype was counted between two and nine times. The CDR3 loop is CATSRDVETRRTTDTQYF. The CDR3 region has the DNA TGTGCCACCAGCAGAGATGTTGAGACAAGGAGGACCACAGATACGCAGTATTTT. The V call is TRBV15, the J call TRBJ2-3, with a weak D call TRBD2 (5 bases). CDR3 length: 18 residues. The germline V gene encodes CDR1 LNHNV and CDR2 YYDKDF (reference sequence). V lost 0 bases and J 2 bases, leaving 18 bases between the germline ends. Full variable domain (remainder filled in from reference TRBV15 and TRBJ2-3): DAMVIQNPRYQVTQFGKPVTLSCSQTLNHNVMYWYQQKSSQAPKLLFHYYDKDFNNEADTPDNFQSRRPNTSFCFLDIRSPGLGDTAMYLCATSRDVETRRTTDTQYFGPGTRLTVL.

This clonotype was detected ten times or more. The rearrangement uses TRBV4-1 and TRBJ2-1; 8 nucleotides align to TRBD2. The CDR3 totals 16 residues. The V gene end was trimmed by 1 base and the J gene end by 8 bases; junction bases not matched to a gene: 10. Germline V gene lookup returns CDR1 MGHRA and CDR2 YSYEKL. The CDR3, as DNA: TGCGCCAGCAGCCAAGTCAGTGCGGGAGGTATTTATGAGCAGTTCTTC. It codes for CASSQVSAGGIYEQFF.

This clonotype was recorded at least ten times. V and J are TRBV24-1 and TRBJ2-3; D is unclear. The ends were cut back, 7 bases at V and 0 bases at J, with 19 bases in the middle. Germline lookup yields CDR1 KGHDR and CDR2 SFDVKD. CDR3 length equals 17 residues. Written as DNA, the CDR3 is TGTGCCACCAGCATGTCCCCAATCGCCCACAGCACAGATACGCAGTATTTT. This encodes CATSMSPIAHSTDTQYF.

This clonotype was counted many times. The CDR3 region is CASNQRTGGYNEQFF. CDR3 nucleotides: TGCGCCAGCAACCAGAGAACCGGGGGTTACAATGAGCAGTTCTTC. This rearrangement joins TRBV4-3 to TRBJ2-1, with D perhaps matching TRBD2 (6 bases). The germline V and J ends were trimmed by 7 bases and 4 bases, with 17 bases remaining between them. This CDR3 has 15 residues. Germline lookup yields CDR1 LGHNA and CDR2 YSLEER.

As regards this clonotype: This may come from a read error, since a much larger clone is one base off. The conserved phenylalanine or tryptophan normally closing the CDR3 is absent here, so this likely arose from a read error. J is TRBJ2-4 and V is TRBV12-3 or TRBV12-4; D gene uncertain. This CDR3 contains 14 residues. V was cut by 5 bases and J by 9 bases, with 17 bases left in between. CDR3: CASSLLTRFGIQYL. The CDR3 coding sequence is TGTGCCAGCAGTCTCCTAACACGGTTCGGCATTCAGTACCTC.

The chain links TRBV4-1 to TRBJ2-2; unclear D gene. The CDR3 extends over 16 amino acids. From germline, CDR1 is MGHRA and CDR2 YSYEKL. V was trimmed by 1 base and J by 0 bases, leaving 9 bases between them. CDR3 protein: CASSQGQVTNTGELFF. CDR3 DNA: TGCGCCAGCAGCCAAGGTCAGGTAACGAACACCGGGGAGCTGTTTTTT.

This clonotype came up a few times. This chain connects TRBV28 to TRBJ2-2, with D maybe TRBD2 (6 bases). The germline gives CDR1 MDHEN, CDR2 SYDVKM. V was pared by 6 bases and J by 5 bases, with 19 bases between. This CDR3 region has 16 residues. CDR3 DNA: TGTGCCAGCAGGGCACTAACGGAGGGACTGACCGGGGAGCTGTTTTTT. Translation: CASRALTEGLTGELFF.

This clonotype appeared a single time. The genes are TRBV14 and TRBJ2-2; tentatively, D is TRBD1 or TRBD2 (5 bases each). Germline V lookup: CDR1 SGHDN, CDR2 FVKESK. The CDR3 is made up of 16 amino acids. V lost 0 bases and J lost 3, with 11 bases in between. CDR3 amino acids: CASSQDGWGYTGELFF. CDR3 sequence (DNA): TGTGCCAGCAGCCAAGATGGTTGGGGGTACACCGGGGAGCTGTTTTTT.

This clonotype was seen only a few times. The chain joins TRBV7-8 to TRBJ2-1; perhaps TRBD2 as D (6 bases). The CDR3 is 16 residues long. V gave up 5 bases and J gave up 5 bases, with 19 bases separating them. Germline CDR1 is SGHVS and CDR2 is FQNEAQ. Written as DNA, the CDR3 is TGTGCCAGCAGCCGGTATGAGTGGCGGGATGACAATGAGCAGTTCTTC. It yields the protein CASSRYEWRDDNEQFF.